The 14 T cell receptor beta chains presented below share a single source sample, sequenced in a study of T cell repertoires in cytomegalovirus infection. One entry per CDR3 protein results from TCRdb running MiXCR on the reads. Of about 180,000 distinct CDR3 sequences in the sample, approximately 18% were seen once. What was sequenced was CD8+ T cells from PBMCs. These receptors originate from a human donor in good health (CMV status not recorded). Some clones in this sample may be carry-over from other donors' samples.

This clonotype was detected a few times. The V and J genes are TRBV20-1 and TRBJ2-7; 14 positions match TRBD2. The germline V gene encodes CDR1 DFQATT and CDR2 SNEGSKA (reference sequence). With 3 bases clipped from V and 0 bases from J, the junction kept 7 bases outside the gene matches. The CDR3 has 17 amino acids. The CDR3: CSASGTSGGHRSYEQYF. The CDR3 bases are TGCAGTGCTAGTGGGACTAGCGGGGGTCATCGCTCCTACGAGCAGTACTTC.

The table lists this clonotype with a few counts. For the CDR3, the DNA is TGTGCCAGCAGTCCACTTGCCCTCCTGGGCACCGGGGAGCTGTTTTTT. Its protein is CASSPLALLGTGELFF. V usage is TRBV28 and J usage is TRBJ2-2; D is unclear. Trimming pared 5 bases from V and 4 bases from J, leaving 17 bases between. The CDR3 extends over 16 amino acids. The V gene's germline CDR1 is MDHEN and CDR2 SYDVKM. Based on the CDR3 plus reference TRBV28 and TRBJ2-2, the full variable domain is DVKVTQSSRYLVKRTGEKVFLECVQDMDHENMFWYRQDPGLGLRLIYFSYDVKMKEKGDIPEGYSVSREKKERFSLILESASTNQTSMYLCASSPLALLGTGELFFGEGSRLTVL.

The chain has TRBV19 and TRBJ2-2, with D possibly being TRBD1 or TRBD2 (6 bases each). The V gene lost 3 bases and the J gene lost 4 bases, with 9 bases spanning the gap. The CDR3 consists of 14 residues. Germline assignment: CDR1 LNHDA and CDR2 SQIVND (reference sequence). The CDR3 region has the DNA TGTGCCAGTAGTATTGGAGGGGGCACCGGGGAGCTGTTTTTT. It encodes CASSIGGGTGELFF.

The chain is built from TRBV7-9 and TRBJ1-5; D not resolved. Germline CDR1 reads SEHNR; CDR2 reads FQNEAQ (reference sequence). Trimming removed 7 bases from V and 1 base from J, with 8 bases in between. The CDR3 has 13 residues. The CDR3, as DNA: TGTGCCAGCAAGGGAGGCAGCAATCAGCCCCAGCATTTT. Translated: CASKGGSNQPQHF. The full variable domain, rest sourced from reference TRBV7-9 and TRBJ1-5, is DTGVSQNPRHKITKRGQNVTFRCDPISEHNRLYWYRQTLGQGPEFLTYFQNEAQLEKSRLLSDRFSAERPKGSFSTLEIQRTEQGDSAMYLCASKGGSNQPQHFGDGTRLSIL.

This sequence joins TRBV28 and TRBJ2-2, with 10 bases that match TRBD1. Losses at the gene ends were 5 bases for V and 4 bases for J; bases not matched to a gene: 7. Germline CDR1 reads MDHEN; CDR2 reads SYDVKM. This CDR3 is built from 16 residues. This CDR3 reads CASSVRQGARTGELFF. DNA for the CDR3: TGTGCCAGCAGTGTTCGACAGGGGGCACGCACCGGGGAGCTGTTTTTT.

This clonotype was counted between two and nine times. The CDR3 sequence is CASSSRGGRYTGELFF. Here the CDR3 DNA reads TGTGCCAGCAGTTCCCGAGGGGGCCGTTACACCGGGGAGCTGTTTTTT. V gene TRBV28 combines with J gene TRBJ2-2, with 7 bases lining up with TRBD1. Germline values: CDR1 MDHEN, CDR2 SYDVKM. V was clipped by 4 bases and J by 3 bases; unmatched bases: 8. The CDR3 has 16 amino acids. Complete variable domain (other parts from reference TRBV28 and TRBJ2-2): DVKVTQSSRYLVKRTGEKVFLECVQDMDHENMFWYRQDPGLGLRLIYFSYDVKMKEKGDIPEGYSVSREKKERFSLILESASTNQTSMYLCASSSRGGRYTGELFFGEGSRLTVL.

This clonotype appeared many times. For the CDR3, the DNA is TGTGCCAGCAGCTTGGGCAGGGGCTACGAGCAGTACTTC. Its protein is CASSLGRGYEQYF. The V gene is TRBV7-2, the J gene TRBJ2-7; the D gene is possibly TRBD1 (6 bases). The CDR3 contains 13 residues. Germline assignment: CDR1 SGHTA and CDR2 FQGNSA. V was trimmed by 3 bases and J by 3 bases, leaving 9 bases between them.

This chain's CDR3 is CASSLINGATDTQYF. The CDR3 nucleotides read TGTGCCAGCAGCTTAATAAACGGGGCGACAGATACGCAGTATTTT. The chain employs TRBV7-2 and TRBJ2-3; TRBD1 or TRBD2 may be the D gene (5 bases each). Per germline, CDR1 SGHTA and CDR2 FQGNSA. V lost 2 bases and J lost 3, with 12 bases in between. The CDR3 has 15 residues.

With respect to this clonotype: A read error may explain this, as a much larger clone is one base away. This rearrangement joins TRBV6-4 to TRBJ2-1; unclear D gene. CDR1 and CDR2 (germline): MRHNA, SNTAGT. CDR3 length equals 13 residues. CDR3 DNA: TGTGCCAACAGTGACGGCCCCACGGATGAGCAGTTCTTC. It yields the protein CANSDGPTDEQFF.

The chain employs TRBV6-5 and TRBJ2-1; 10 nucleotides agree with TRBD1. CDR1 and CDR2 from the germline V gene are MNHEY and SVGAGI. This CDR3 contains 15 residues. CDR3 amino acids: CGSRTGGRSYNEQFF. The DNA for the CDR3 is TGTGGGAGTAGGACAGGGGGTCGGTCCTACAATGAGCAGTTCTTC.

CDR3 nucleotides: TGTGCCAGCAGGCCCATCGAGGGAAATGAGCAGTTCTTC. This encodes CASRPIEGNEQFF. This chain links TRBV6-2 or TRBV6-3 with TRBJ2-1; D may be TRBD2 (5 bases). This CDR3 contains 13 residues. Trimming took off 6 bases at V and 7 bases at J, with 13 bases between the two ends. Germline CDR1 and CDR2: MNHEY and SVGEGT.

This clonotype has a handful of counts. The chain joins TRBV5-4 to TRBJ1-1, with D tentatively TRBD1 (5 bases). Between the trimmed V and J ends, which lost 4 bases and 2 bases, there was a span of 12 bases. CDR3 size: 14 residues. Looked up from germline, CDR1 is SGHNT and CDR2 is YYREEE (reference sequence). CDR3 amino acids: CASSRGGPNTEAFF. In DNA form, the CDR3 reads TGTGCCAGCAGCAGGGGAGGGCCTAACACTGAAGCTTTCTTT.

This clonotype came up a few times. The chain has TRBV7-2 and TRBJ1-1; TRBD1 is a possible D gene (6 bases). V lost 2 bases to trimming and J lost 0 bases, with 16 bases between them. Germline CDR1 SGHTA, CDR2 FQGNSA. This CDR3 has 17 amino acids. CDR3 bases: TGTGCCAGCAGCTTAAGACAGGAGGTGGTTTTGAACACTGAAGCTTTCTTT. It specifies CASSLRQEVVLNTEAFF.

This clonotype was seen only a few times. This chain joins TRBV7-8 and TRBJ1-1, with D hard to call. V lost 2 bases, J lost 1 base, and 11 bases lay in between. CDR3 length: 15 amino acids. Germline assignment: CDR1 SGHVS and CDR2 FQNEAQ. The DNA for the CDR3 is TGTGCCAGCAGCTTAAGTATAGGCCGGAACACTGAAGCTTTCTTT. This gives the protein CASSLSIGRNTEAFF.